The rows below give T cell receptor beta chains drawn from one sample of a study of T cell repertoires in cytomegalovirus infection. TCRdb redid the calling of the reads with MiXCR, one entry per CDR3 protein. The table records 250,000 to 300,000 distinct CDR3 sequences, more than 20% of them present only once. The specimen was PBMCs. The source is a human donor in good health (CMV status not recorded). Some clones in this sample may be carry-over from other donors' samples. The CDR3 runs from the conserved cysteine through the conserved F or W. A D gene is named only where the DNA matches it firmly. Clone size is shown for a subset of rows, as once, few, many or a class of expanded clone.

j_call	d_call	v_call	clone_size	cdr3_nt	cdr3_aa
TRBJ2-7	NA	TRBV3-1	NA	TGTGCCAGCAGCCAAGGCCGATACGAGCAGTACTTC	CASSQGRYEQYF
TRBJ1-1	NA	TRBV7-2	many	TGTGCCAGCAGCTCAGGGACATACACTGAAGCTTTCTTT	CASSSGTYTEAFF
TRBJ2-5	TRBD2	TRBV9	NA	TGTGCCAGCAGCGAGTGGGGACTAGCTAAACAAGAGACCCAGTACTTC	CASSEWGLAKQETQYF
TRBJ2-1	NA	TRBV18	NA	TGTGCCAGCTCGTACCGGGTCACAGAGTTCTTC	CASSYRVTEFF
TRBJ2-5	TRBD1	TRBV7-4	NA	TGTGCCAGCAGCTCAGGGGGTCAGCGGCAGTACTTC	CASSSGGQRQYF
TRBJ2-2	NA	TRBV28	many	TGTGTTTCTAGGGGGGGGCCCACCGGGGAGCTGTTTTTT	CVSRGGPTGELFF
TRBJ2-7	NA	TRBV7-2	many	TGTGCCAGCAGCCTCGACTCCTACCCCTACGAGCAGTACTTC	CASSLDSYPYEQYF
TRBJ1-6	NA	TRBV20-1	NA	TGCAGTGCTAGTTCCGAGAGCTCCTATAATTCACCCCTCCACTTT	CSASSESSYNSPLHF
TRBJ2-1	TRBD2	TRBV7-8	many	TGTGCCAGCAGCTTAGGGGCTAGCGGGAGACGGAATGAGCAGTTCTTC	CASSLGASGRRNEQFF
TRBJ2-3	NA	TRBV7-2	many	TGTGCCAGCAGCTTTACCGGCAGCAGGTATTTT	CASSFTGSRYF
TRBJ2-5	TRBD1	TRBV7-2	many	TGTGCCAGCAGCATTGCAGGACAGGGGGTTTGGACCCAGTACTTC	CASSIAGQGVWTQYF